The 22 T cell receptor beta chains below come from one sample, sequenced in a study of CD8 T cells in Susac syndrome. An input of roughly 0.5 to 1 ug of RNA was subjected to reverse transcription using random hexamers. TCRdb analysed the immunoSEQ multiplex PCR reads with MiXCR anew, one entry per CDR3 protein. The table shows about 130,000 distinct CDR3 sequences, with roughly 89% occurring only once. Input material: CD8+ T cells from PBMCs. The receptors stem from a human donor with multiple sclerosis.

This clonotype was found once. The chain links TRBV19 to TRBJ2-5; D could derive from TRBD1 or TRBD2 (5 bases each). Germline V CDR1 and CDR2: LNHDA, SQIVND (reference sequence). V was shortened by 5 bases and J by 7 bases, with 11 bases between the two germline ends. The CDR3 is 12 amino acids. Here the CDR3 DNA reads TGTGCCAGTAGTCTTATTGGGGGGACCCAGTACTTC. Translated, it gives CASSLIGGTQYF.

J is TRBJ2-3 and V is TRBV7-2; D gene uncertain. The CDR3 spans 14 residues. Per germline, CDR1 SGHTA and CDR2 FQGNSA. The V gene lost 3 bases and the J gene lost 1 base, with 8 bases spanning the gap. The CDR3 loop reads CASSFSGGTDTQYF. For the CDR3, the DNA is TGTGCCAGCAGCTTCTCGGGCGGCACAGATACGCAGTATTTT. Full variable domain (outside the CDR3, taken from reference TRBV7-2 and TRBJ2-3): GAGVSQSPSNKVTEKGKDVELRCDPISGHTALYWYRQSLGQGLEFLIYFQGNSAPDKSGLPSDRFSAERTGGSVSTLTIQRTQQEDSAVYLCASSFSGGTDTQYFGPGTRLTVL.

The V and J genes are TRBV24-1 and TRBJ1-1; D remains unclear. The CDR3 extends over 12 amino acids. Germline V gene data show CDR1 as KGHDR and CDR2 as SFDVKD. V lost 9 bases, J lost 7 bases, and 14 bases lay in between. CDR3 coding DNA: TGTGCCACCTCCGCCGGCAGCGGTGAAGCTTTCTTT. It translates to CATSAGSGEAFF.

This clonotype was picked up one time. This chain joins TRBV7-9 and TRBJ1-1; D is possibly TRBD1 (6 bases). V was trimmed by 4 bases and J by 8 bases, leaving 14 bases between them. CDR3 length: 13 residues. Germline V gene data show CDR1 as SEHNR and CDR2 as FQNEAQ (reference sequence). This CDR3 reads CASSSPGQPEAFF. As DNA, the CDR3 is TGTGCCAGCAGCTCACCTGGACAGCCCGAAGCTTTCTTT.

This clonotype was found a few times. The V call is TRBV4-1, the J call TRBJ2-7; D gene ambiguous. This CDR3 spans 14 amino acids. Trimming shortened V by 1 base and J by 4 bases, and 11 bases separated the two germline ends. CDR1 MGHRA and CDR2 YSYEKL come from the germline V gene. The CDR3 bases are TGCGCCAGCAGCCAAGTTCACAGTGGATACGAGCAGTACTTC. As protein: CASSQVHSGYEQYF.

The chain uses TRBV5-4 and TRBJ2-7; 8 bases map to TRBD1. Trimming cost V 0 bases and J 3 bases; bases outside gene matches: 8. Per germline, CDR1 SGHNT and CDR2 YYREEE (reference sequence). This CDR3 region has 16 residues. The CDR3 DNA reads as TGTGCCAGCAGCTTGGGATACGGGACAGGTCTCTACGAGCAGTACTTC. Translated, it gives CASSLGYGTGLYEQYF.

This clonotype was seen a few times. This chain links TRBV3-1 with TRBJ2-7, with 10 bases lining up with TRBD1. V was pared by 5 bases and J by 6 bases, with 4 bases of the junction left unmatched. The CDR3 runs 13 residues. Germline V gene sequence: CDR1 LGHDT, CDR2 YNNKEL (reference sequence). CDR3 residues: CASSWDRGSEQYF. The CDR3 DNA reads as TGTGCCAGCAGCTGGGACAGGGGTAGCGAGCAGTACTTC.

The rearrangement links TRBV7-9 to TRBJ2-1, with D perhaps being TRBD1 or TRBD2 (5 bases each). Germline loops: CDR1 SEHNR, CDR2 FQNEAQ (reference sequence). Trimming cost V 3 bases and J 7 bases, with 7 bases left between them. The CDR3 is 12 amino acids. The DNA of the CDR3 is TGTGCCAGCAGCTTGGGGGAGAATGAGCAGTTCTTC. This codes for CASSLGENEQFF.

The rearrangement uses TRBV19 and TRBJ2-7; the D is unclear. Germline V CDR1 and CDR2: LNHDA, SQIVND (reference sequence). V was pared by 3 bases and J by 3 bases, with 15 bases between. This CDR3 is 15 amino acids long. CDR3 nucleotides: TGTGCCAGTAGTATGCAAACAGCTACCAACTACGAGCAGTACTTC. Protein product: CASSMQTATNYEQYF.

The chain links TRBV29-1 to TRBJ1-5; D gene ambiguous. The CDR3 loop spans 13 amino acids. V dropped 2 bases and J dropped 3 bases, with 8 bases sitting between them. Germline V gene sequence: CDR1 SQVTM, CDR2 ANQGSEA. The CDR3 bases are TGCAGCGTTGAATCGGGCCCCAATCAGCCCCAGCATTTT. Amino acid sequence: CSVESGPNQPQHF.

This clonotype was found once. The J gene is TRBJ2-5, the V gene TRBV12-3 or TRBV12-4; TRBD1 or TRBD2 may be the D gene (5 bases each). The CDR3 totals 14 residues. With 5 bases removed from V and 5 bases from J, the gap between germline ends came to 15 bases. The CDR3 DNA reads TGTGCCAGCAGTCATACCGGGACGGGGGAGACCCAGTACTTC. As protein: CASSHTGTGETQYF.

The chain has TRBV9 and TRBJ1-1, with 7 bases matching TRBD1. The CDR3 has 14 amino acids. With V trimmed by 4 bases and J by 2 bases, 5 bases remained unmatched. Germline V gives CDR1 SGDLS, CDR2 YYNGEE. The CDR3 DNA reads TGTGCCAGCAGCCCTCACAGGGGCAACACTGAAGCTTTCTTT. This encodes CASSPHRGNTEAFF.

This clonotype appeared a few times. The V gene is TRBV27, the J gene TRBJ1-1; no clear D gene. V was shortened by 5 bases and J by 1 base, with 11 bases between the two germline ends. The CDR3 is 14 residues long. CDR1 and CDR2 from the germline V gene are MNHEY and SMNVEV (reference sequence). CDR3 sequence (DNA): TGTGCCAGCAGTCGCCGGGTCGGGAACACTGAAGCTTTCTTT. It codes for CASSRRVGNTEAFF.

This sequence joins TRBV13 and TRBJ2-3, with 7 bases matching TRBD2. This CDR3 is 16 amino acids long. Unmatched junction bases numbered 10, after V lost 5 bases and J lost 2 bases. Germline V CDR1 and CDR2: PRHDT, FYEKMQ (reference sequence). CDR3 nucleotide sequence: TGTGCCAGCAGCCCTTTTACTAGCGTGGACACAGATACGCAGTATTTT. Translated: CASSPFTSVDTDTQYF.

This chain joins TRBV12-3 or TRBV12-4 and TRBJ1-2; 8 bases fit TRBD1. CDR3 length: 12 residues. The ends lost 5 bases at V and 7 bases at J; junction bases unmatched: 3. Here the CDR3 DNA reads TGTGCCAGCAGTGGGGACAGGTCTGGCTACACCTTC. It translates to CASSGDRSGYTF.

In this sample, this clonotype turned up a few times. This sequence joins TRBV19 and TRBJ2-7, with TRBD1 matching over 7 bases. The germline CDR1 and CDR2 sequences are LNHDA and SQIVND (reference sequence). This CDR3 has 13 residues. V was clipped by 5 bases and J by 3 bases; unmatched bases: 4. The CDR3 bases are TGTGCCAGTAGTCCCGGACAGGACTACGAGCAGTACTTC. It is translated as CASSPGQDYEQYF.

The rearrangement joins TRBV3-1 to TRBJ2-7; D not certain. The CDR3 has 13 amino acids. V was pared by 6 bases and J by 3 bases, with 12 bases between. CDR1 and CDR2 from the germline V gene are LGHDT and YNNKEL (reference sequence). The CDR3 DNA is TGTGCCAGCAGGGACCATGGTGGCTACGAGCAGTACTTC. The encoded protein is CASRDHGGYEQYF.

This clonotype was counted a few times. The chain is built from TRBV29-1 and TRBJ1-4; 7 bases line up with TRBD1. Unmatched junction bases numbered 8, after V lost 5 bases and J lost 5 bases. Per the germline V gene, CDR1 is SQVTM and CDR2 is ANQGSEA. This CDR3 is built from 14 residues. For the CDR3, the DNA is TGCAGCGTTATACCGGGACAGTCGAATGAAAAACTGTTTTTT. It yields the protein CSVIPGQSNEKLFF.

This chain links TRBV30 with TRBJ1-2; D uncertain. V was pared by 4 bases and J by 8 bases, with 11 bases between. There are 11 residues in the CDR3. Germline V gene data show CDR1 as GTSNPN and CDR2 as SVGIG (reference sequence). The CDR3 nucleotides read TGTGCCTGGAATGAACAAGCGGGCTACACCTTC. This codes for CAWNEQAGYTF.

The chain's CDR3 is CASSWGRNTEAFF. The CDR3 bases are TGTGCCAGCAGTTGGGGTCGGAACACTGAAGCTTTCTTT. J is TRBJ1-1 and V is TRBV12-3 or TRBV12-4, with D unresolved. The ends were cut back, 4 bases at V and 1 base at J, with 7 bases in the middle. The CDR3 spans 13 residues.

Worth noting for this clonotype: An end of the junction differs from the germline gene, which may be a read error. CDR3 coding DNA: TGTGCCAGCAGTTTGGGGACAGGGGGCACCGGGGAGCTGTTTTTT. Encoded protein: CASSLGTGGTGELFF. The chain has TRBV5-4 and TRBJ2-2; 11 bases fit TRBD1. The CDR3 totals 15 residues. Germline-derived CDR1 and CDR2 are SGHNT and YYREEE (reference sequence).

The rearrangement links TRBV13 to TRBJ1-1, with TRBD1 matching over 8 bases. CDR3 length: 13 amino acids. Germline lookup yields CDR1 PRHDT and CDR2 FYEKMQ (reference sequence). Unmatched junction bases numbered 1, after V lost 0 bases and J lost 7 bases. CDR3 nucleotide sequence: TGTGCCAGCAGCTTAGGACAGGGGGTTGAAGCTTTCTTT. Its protein is CASSLGQGVEAFF.